The next 14 T cell receptor beta chains were all read from a single sample in a study of neoadjuvant anti-PD-1 for oral cavity cancer. The table came from immunoSEQ multiplex PCR; TCRdb's copy has only in-frame clones and leaves some out. The sample yields around 7,800 clones, 60% to 80% seen once. Documented time point: after neoadjuvant nivolumab, at surgical resection. The sample here was PBMCs, taken after nivolumab (anti-PD-1) treatment. The receptors were gathered from a person aged 40 to 85 with oral cavity squamous cell carcinoma.

CDR3 protein: CSVNGRAARNTEAFF. CDR3 DNA sequence: TGCAGCGTTAATGGGAGGGCCGCTCGGAACACTGAAGCTTTCTTT. This chain joins TRBV29-1 and TRBJ1-1, with D uncertain. Germline V gives CDR1 SQVTM, CDR2 ANQGSEA. The CDR3 is 15 residues long. With 5 bases removed from V and 1 base from J, the gap between germline ends came to 17 bases. The variable domain in full, with the rest retrieved from reference TRBV29-1 and TRBJ1-1, is SAVISQKPSRDICQRGTSLTIQCQVDSQVTMMFWYRQQPGQSLTLIATANQGSEATYESGFVIDKFPISRPNLTFSTLTVSNMSPEDSSIYLCSVNGRAARNTEAFFGQGTRLTVV.

This sequence joins TRBV6-6 and TRBJ1-2, with D tentatively TRBD1 (5 bases). This CDR3 is 14 amino acids long. V lost 2 bases and J 7 bases, leaving 14 bases between the germline ends. The germline gives CDR1 MNHNY, CDR2 SVGAGI (reference sequence). In DNA, the CDR3 is TGTGCCAGCAGTTACGGGTCAGGGACGGGTGGCTACACCTTC. Its protein is CASSYGSGTGGYTF.

This chain connects TRBV29-1 to TRBJ1-1, with unresolved D. The CDR3 has 11 amino acids. Germline V CDR1 and CDR2: SQVTM, ANQGSEA. V was pared by 5 bases and J by 3 bases, with 7 bases between. CDR3 in DNA: TGCAGCGTTCAAAGGGACACTGAAGCTTTCTTT. Translation gives CSVQRDTEAFF. The full variable domain, in which reference TRBV29-1 and TRBJ1-1 provide the parts outside the CDR3, is SAVISQKPSRDICQRGTSLTIQCQVDSQVTMMFWYRQQPGQSLTLIATANQGSEATYESGFVIDKFPISRPNLTFSTLTVSNMSPEDSSIYLCSVQRDTEAFFGQGTRLTVV.

A note on this clone: Other DNA sequences in this specimen translate into the identical CDR3. The chain employs TRBV7-2 and TRBJ2-7; TRBD2 is a possible D gene (6 bases). Trimming took off 4 bases at V and 6 bases at J, with 16 bases between the two ends. Germline V gene sequence: CDR1 SGHTA, CDR2 FQGNSA. The CDR3 length is 14 residues. CDR3 nucleotide sequence: TGTGCCAGCAGCTCGGGGACTTCGAGGCGCGAGCAGTACTTC. It codes for CASSSGTSRREQYF.

The chain joins TRBV6-1 to TRBJ1-2, with 7 bases fitting TRBD1. The junction had 10 bases not matched to a gene; V was cut back by 5 bases and J by 4 bases. The CDR3 totals 15 residues. From germline, CDR1 is MNHNS and CDR2 SASEGT. CDR3 loop: CASSPGQASGYGYTF. CDR3 DNA sequence: TGTGCCAGCAGTCCCGGACAGGCGTCTGGCTATGGCTACACCTTC.

The table lists this clone with a few counts. The V and J genes are TRBV4-2 and TRBJ1-2; D remains unclear. Germline CDR1 LGHNA, CDR2 YNFKEQ. V was pared by 0 bases and J by 4 bases, with 9 bases between. The CDR3 runs to 14 residues. The DNA of the CDR3 is TGTGCCAGCAGCCAAGATGACACCATCTATGGCTACACCTTC. Its protein is CASSQDDTIYGYTF.

Of note for this clone: The junction does not match germline at one end; this may be a read error. In DNA, the CDR3 is TGCGCCAGCAGCCACCCGGGATCTAATTATGGCTACACCTTC. Translating gives CASSHPGSNYGYTF. The rearrangement links TRBV4-1 to TRBJ1-2; unclear D gene. Looked up from germline, CDR1 is MGHRA and CDR2 is YSYEKL. There are 14 residues in the CDR3.

Regarding this clone: One junction end disagrees with the germline gene, perhaps due to a read error. The same CDR3 also results from other DNA sequences found in this sample. The gene calls are TRBV5-1 and TRBJ2-3, with TRBD2 identical over 10 bases. Germline CDR1 reads SGHRS; CDR2 reads YFSETQ. This CDR3 is 18 amino acids long. CDR3 sequence: CASSLARGLAALDDTQYF. In nucleotides, the CDR3 is TGCGCTAGCAGCTTGGCCCGCGGACTAGCGGCCCTCGACGATACGCAGTATTTT.

The chain links TRBV6-1 to TRBJ1-5, with D perhaps TRBD1 (5 bases). This CDR3 contains 15 residues. Germline V CDR1 and CDR2: MNHNS, SASEGT. Deletions cut 1 base from V and 6 bases from J, with 13 bases between. CDR3 bases: TGTGCCAGCAGTGAAGAGGAAACCAGGGCTCAGCCCCAGCATTTT. It specifies CASSEEETRAQPQHF.

This clone turned up a few times. The chain has TRBV9 and TRBJ2-7; D possibly corresponds to TRBD1 (6 bases). The CDR3 consists of 14 residues. Germline V gene lookup returns CDR1 SGDLS and CDR2 YYNGEE. Trimming left V 2 bases short and J 6 bases short, with 15 bases between. The CDR3 here is CASSVGRGDLEQYF. DNA of the CDR3: TGTGCCAGCAGCGTGGGCAGGGGCGATCTCGAGCAGTACTTC.

V usage is TRBV6-5 and J usage is TRBJ2-5; a weak D match, TRBD2 (6 bases). The germline CDR1 and CDR2 sequences are MNHEY and SVGAGI. Trimming took 7 bases from V and 1 from J, leaving 10 bases between them. The CDR3 covers 13 residues. The DNA for the CDR3 is TGTGCCAGCAATGGCGGGGTCCAAGAGACCCAGTACTTC. Its translation: CASNGGVQETQYF.

The rearrangement links TRBV27 to TRBJ2-6, with no clear D. Germline V gives CDR1 MNHEY, CDR2 SMNVEV (reference sequence). This CDR3 has 15 residues. Between the trimmed V and J ends, which lost 4 bases and 1 base, there was a span of 8 bases. Here the CDR3 DNA reads TGTGCCAGCAGTTATTGGGGTTCTGGGGCCAACGTCCTGACTTTC. It yields the protein CASSYWGSGANVLTF.

This clone came up a few times. J is TRBJ1-2 and V is TRBV19; a weak D match, TRBD1 (6 bases). The ends were cut back, 5 bases at V and 7 bases at J, with 23 bases in the middle. Germline CDR1 is LNHDA and CDR2 is SQIVND (reference sequence). The CDR3 loop spans 16 amino acids. As DNA, the CDR3 is TGTGCCAGTAGTTCCGGATTCCTACTGGGGGGCATTGGCTACACCTTC. This gives the protein CASSSGFLLGGIGYTF.

The V gene is TRBV9, the J gene TRBJ1-1; no definite D call. The CDR3 is 15 amino acids. Germline V gene data show CDR1 as SGDLS and CDR2 as YYNGEE. V lost 0 bases, J lost 4 bases, and 13 bases lay in between. For the CDR3, the DNA is TGTGCCAGCAGCGTAGGATTTCAATCCCTCACTGAAGCTTTCTTT. Protein product: CASSVGFQSLTEAFF.